Listed below are T cell receptor beta chains from one sample, sequenced in a study of beta chain features in type 1 diabetes. TCRdb's table, derived via immunoSEQ multiplex PCR, lists solely in-frame clones and lacks some. The sample yields about 620,000 clones, roughly a sixth seen once. Source material: naive CD4+ T cells from blood. The receptors were sampled from a man in his late teens or twenties in good health. Both conserved end residues are part of each CDR3. The order of the fields is CDR3 protein, CDR3 DNA, J gene, D gene, V gene, clone size. D genes are given only for firm matches. Expanded clones are given a class, and other clones once, few, many or no size at all.

CASSFSADYEQYF,TGCGCCAGCAGCTTCTCAGCAGATTACGAGCAGTACTTC,TRBJ2-7,.,TRBV5-1,few
CASSWTSGPSYEQYF,TGTGCCAGCAGTTGGACTAGCGGGCCCTCCTACGAGCAGTACTTC,TRBJ2-7,TRBD2,TRBV7-2,.
CASSPSGRGSYEQYF,TGTGCCAGCAGTCCTAGCGGGAGGGGTTCCTACGAGCAGTACTTC,TRBJ2-7,TRBD2,TRBV7-2,.
CASSSWTSGANEQFF,TGTGCCAGCAGTTCGTGGACTAGCGGGGCCAATGAGCAGTTCTTC,TRBJ2-1,TRBD2,TRBV27,.
CSVEDQGQSNTGELFF,TGCAGCGTTGAAGATCAGGGTCAGTCAAACACCGGGGAGCTGTTTTTT,TRBJ2-2,.,TRBV29-1,few
CASSSSGGEQFF,TGTGCCAGCAGCTCTAGCGGGGGTGAGCAGTTCTTC,TRBJ2-1,TRBD2,TRBV7-3,.
CASSPLEEAFF,TGTGCCAGCAGCCCCCTCGAAGAAGCTTTCTTT,TRBJ1-1,.,TRBV7-3,.
CASRLTGNYEQYF,TGTGCCAGCAGACTAACCGGGAACTACGAGCAGTACTTC,TRBJ2-7,.,TRBV7-9,few
CASSLGGSSYEQYF,TGTGCCAGCAGTTTAGGGGGCAGCTCCTACGAGCAGTACTTC,TRBJ2-7,.,TRBV28,few
CASASTGTATYEQYF,TGTGCCAGCGCATCTACAGGGACAGCCACCTACGAGCAGTACTTC,TRBJ2-7,TRBD1,TRBV18,few
CASSQVGEGRAHKDTQYF,TGCGCCAGCAGCCAAGTTGGAGAGGGCCGGGCCCATAAAGATACGCAGTATTTT,TRBJ2-3,.,TRBV4-3,.
CASSLRQQETQYF,TGCGCCAGCAGCCTCCGACAGCAAGAGACCCAGTACTTC,TRBJ2-5,.,TRBV5-1,few
CASSQGQNYGYTF,TGTGCCAGCAGTCAGGGACAGAACTATGGCTACACCTTC,TRBJ1-2,TRBD1,TRBV28,.
CASSSSSGREQETQYF,TGTGCCAGCAGCTCCTCTAGCGGGAGGGAACAGGAGACCCAGTACTTC,TRBJ2-5,TRBD2,TRBV7-2,.
CASSQEDVLGNNEQFF,TGCGCCAGCAGCCAAGAAGACGTACTCGGGAACAATGAGCAGTTCTTC,TRBJ2-1,.,TRBV4-1,.
CASRKQGVAKNIQYF,TGTGCCAGCAGGAAACAGGGTGTAGCCAAAAACATTCAGTACTTC,TRBJ2-4,.,TRBV6-5,few
CASSSGLAFSSYNEQFF,TGTGCCAGCAGTTCCGGACTAGCTTTTTCCTCCTACAATGAGCAGTTCTTC,TRBJ2-1,TRBD2,TRBV28,.
CASSSREGNQPQHF,TGTGCCAGCAGCTCGAGGGAGGGCAATCAGCCCCAGCATTTT,TRBJ1-5,.,TRBV7-2,few
CASSDQDRAGANVLTF,TGTGCCAGCAGCGACCAGGACAGGGCTGGGGCCAACGTCCTGACTTTC,TRBJ2-6,TRBD1,TRBV11-1,.
CASRDTGNQPQHF,TGTGCCAGCAGGGATACAGGGAATCAGCCCCAGCATTTT,TRBJ1-5,.,TRBV27,.
CATSRKNNKPRTDTQYF,TGTGCCACCAGCAGAAAGAACAATAAGCCCCGCACAGATACGCAGTATTTT,TRBJ2-3,.,TRBV15,.
CASKRPDAYF,TGTGCCAGCAAGCGCCCTGATGCGTATTTT,TRBJ2-3,.,TRBV2,few
CASSLDGRYGYTF,TGTGCCAGCAGTTTGGACGGACGTTATGGCTACACCTTC,TRBJ1-2,.,TRBV6-5,.
CASSALQGNYGYTF,TGTGCCAGCAGCGCCTTACAGGGGAACTATGGCTACACCTTC,TRBJ1-2,TRBD1,TRBV11-2,.
CASSSLVYEQYF,TGTGCCAGCAGTTCACTAGTTTACGAGCAGTACTTC,TRBJ2-7,.,TRBV28,.
CASSSGTGIGGYTF,TGTGCCAGCAGTTCCGGTACAGGGATCGGTGGCTACACCTTC,TRBJ1-2,.,TRBV6-6,.